This TCR beta chain appears in the sequencing data of a study of blood T cell repertoires in COVID-19. At the level of the study: From the United States, Italy and Spain came samples of acute and convalescent COVID-19. T cells, B-cell-depleted T cells, or PBMCs provided the cDNA or gDNA that served as material.

In the authors' methods: The authors estimated nucleated cell counts from reference gene primer amplification. Measured with immunoSEQ multiplex PCR; TCRdb has only the in-frame clones, and not every one. The V and J calls and clone size are taken from that table; D and trimming were inferred from the DNA. The sample lists approximately 61,000 clones, 88% occurring once. The sequenced sample was peripheral blood. This clonotype was obtained from a woman aged 80 or over with active COVID-19.

The CDR3 DNA reads TGCGCCAGCAGCTGGGAGGTAGGGTACGAGCAGTACTTC. Translating it yields CASSWEVGYEQYF. This rearrangement joins TRBV5-1 to TRBJ2-7; tentatively, D is TRBD2 (6 bases). CDR1 and CDR2 (germline): SGHRS, YFSETQ. The V end was cut by 3 bases, the J end by 4 bases, with 11 bases between. This CDR3 is built from 13 residues.